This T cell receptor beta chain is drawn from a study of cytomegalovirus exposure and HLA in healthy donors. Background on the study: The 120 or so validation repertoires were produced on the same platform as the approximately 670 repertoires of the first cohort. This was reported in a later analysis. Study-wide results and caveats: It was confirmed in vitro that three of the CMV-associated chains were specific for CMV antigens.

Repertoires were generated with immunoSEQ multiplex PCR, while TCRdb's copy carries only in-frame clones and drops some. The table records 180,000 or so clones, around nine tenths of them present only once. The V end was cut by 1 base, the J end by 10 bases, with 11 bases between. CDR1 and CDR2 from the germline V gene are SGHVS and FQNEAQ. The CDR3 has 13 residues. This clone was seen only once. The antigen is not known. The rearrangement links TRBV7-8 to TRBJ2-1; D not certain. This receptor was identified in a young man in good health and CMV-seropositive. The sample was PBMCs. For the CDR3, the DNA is TGTGCCAGCAGCTTAGGAGCTGTCCGCGAGCAGTTCTTC. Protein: CASSLGAVREQFF.